This T cell receptor beta chain was sequenced for a study of OX40 agonist ivuxolimab in advanced cancers. This clone occurred a few times. V was clipped by 1 base and J by 3 bases; unmatched bases: 5. The CDR3 covers 15 residues. Germline CDR1 reads LNHDA; CDR2 reads SQIVND (reference sequence). Only in-frame clones appear in the TCRdb table, and some are missing; sequencing was by immunoSEQ multiplex PCR. This table holds roughly 64,000 clones, over 65% found once. The source of this sequence is an adult with an advanced solid tumor such as melanoma, head and neck, liver or kidney cancer. The specimen comprised CD4+ or CD8+ T cells sorted from blood, sampled in a trial of the OX40 agonist ivuxolimab. The rearrangement uses TRBV19 and TRBJ1-1, with 7 bases matching TRBD1. The CDR3, as DNA: TGTGCCAGTAGTATAGTAGACAGGGACCACACTGAAGCTTTCTTT. Encoded protein: CASSIVDRDHTEAFF.